This T cell receptor beta chain was observed in a study of T cell responses to AZD1222 COVID-19 vaccine. Study-level information: Timing groups of about 4 and about 12 weeks for second doses were pooled.

Study-wide results and limits: Regions left unmutated in variants are reportedly the target of nearly half of spike-specific TCRs. Donors, mostly white British, included more females; clonal diversity was possibly underestimated. Seropositivity was recorded at baseline in only a handful of AZD1222 recipients.

About this clone: Its antigen remains unidentified.

TCRdb's table, derived via immunoSEQ multiplex PCR, lists solely in-frame clones and lacks some. The sample holds more than 250,000 clones; 93% are singletons and the top ten take around 0.57%. The CDR3 contains 15 residues. The germline gives CDR1 MNHEY, CDR2 SVGEGT. Trimming removed 6 bases from V and 1 base from J; junction bases left unmatched: 2. The clonotype was recovered from an adult in good health. The starting material was peripheral blood, obtained on day 0 of AZD1222 vaccination. V gene TRBV6-2 or TRBV6-3 combines with J gene TRBJ2-7; TRBD2 matches at 14 bases. The CDR3 here is CASSRLAGGSYEQYF. CDR3 coding DNA: TGTGCCAGCAGCCGACTAGCGGGAGGGTCCTACGAGCAGTACTTC.